The clone carrying this T cell receptor beta chain was counted a few times. As yet, its antigen is unknown. CDR1 is SGDLS, CDR2 YYNGEE, per germline. Trimming left V 4 bases short and J 5 bases short, with 19 bases between. The CDR3 is 16 residues long. This specimen belongs to a study of T cell responses to AZD1222 COVID-19 vaccine. Findings of the study overall: The donor cohort was predominantly white British with a female majority, and clonal diversity may have been underestimated. None of the repertoires were sampled until the peak T cell response had passed.

TCRdb's table, derived via immunoSEQ multiplex PCR, lists solely in-frame clones and lacks some. The profile shows tens of thousands of clones, more than 70% of them singletons. The origin of this receptor is an adult in good health. The chain has TRBV9 and TRBJ2-1; possibly TRBD1 for D (6 bases). The sample here was peripheral blood, taken on day 0 of AZD1222 vaccination. The CDR3 DNA sequence: TGTGCCAGCAGCCCCCGATCCAGGGGCGCCCACAATGAGCAGTTCTTC. Translating it yields CASSPRSRGAHNEQFF.